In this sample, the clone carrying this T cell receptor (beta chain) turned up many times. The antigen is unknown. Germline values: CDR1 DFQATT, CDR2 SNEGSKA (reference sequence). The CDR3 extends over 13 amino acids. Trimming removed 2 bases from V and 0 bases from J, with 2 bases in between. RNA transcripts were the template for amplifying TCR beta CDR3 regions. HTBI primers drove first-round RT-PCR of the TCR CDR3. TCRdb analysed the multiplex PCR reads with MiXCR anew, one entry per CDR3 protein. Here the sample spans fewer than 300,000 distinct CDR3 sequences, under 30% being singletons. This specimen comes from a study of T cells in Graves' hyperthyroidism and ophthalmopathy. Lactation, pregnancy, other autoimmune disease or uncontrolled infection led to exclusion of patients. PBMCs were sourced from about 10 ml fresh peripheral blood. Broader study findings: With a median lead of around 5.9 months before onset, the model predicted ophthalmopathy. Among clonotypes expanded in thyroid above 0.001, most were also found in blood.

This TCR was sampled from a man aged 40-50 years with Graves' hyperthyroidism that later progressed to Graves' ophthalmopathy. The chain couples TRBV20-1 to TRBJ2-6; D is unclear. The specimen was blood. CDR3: CSARPSGANVLTF. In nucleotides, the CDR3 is TGCAGTGCTAGACCCTCTGGGGCCAACGTCCTGACTTTC.